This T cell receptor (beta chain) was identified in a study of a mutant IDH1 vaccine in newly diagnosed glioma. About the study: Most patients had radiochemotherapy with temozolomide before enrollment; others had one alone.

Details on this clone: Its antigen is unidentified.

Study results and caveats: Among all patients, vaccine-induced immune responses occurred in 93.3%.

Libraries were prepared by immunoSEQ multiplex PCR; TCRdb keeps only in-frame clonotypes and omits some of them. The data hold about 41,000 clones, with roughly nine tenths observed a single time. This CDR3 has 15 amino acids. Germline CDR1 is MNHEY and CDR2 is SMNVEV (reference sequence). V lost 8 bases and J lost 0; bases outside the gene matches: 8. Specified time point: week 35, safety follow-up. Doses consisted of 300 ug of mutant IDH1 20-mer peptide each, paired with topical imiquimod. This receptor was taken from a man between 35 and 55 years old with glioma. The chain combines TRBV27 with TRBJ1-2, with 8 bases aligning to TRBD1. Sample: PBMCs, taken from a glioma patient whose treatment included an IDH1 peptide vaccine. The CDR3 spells CASAGTGTSNYGYTF. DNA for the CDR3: TGTGCCAGCGCCGGGACAGGCACCTCTAACTATGGCTACACCTTC.